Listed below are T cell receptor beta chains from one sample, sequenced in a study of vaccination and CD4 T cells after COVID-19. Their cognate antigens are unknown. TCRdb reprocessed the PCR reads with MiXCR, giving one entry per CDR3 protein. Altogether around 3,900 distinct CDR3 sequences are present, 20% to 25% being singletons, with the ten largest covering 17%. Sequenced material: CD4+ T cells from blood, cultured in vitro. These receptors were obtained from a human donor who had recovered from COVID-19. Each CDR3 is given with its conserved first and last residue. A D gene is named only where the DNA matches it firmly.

CDR3aa: CASSPRDRGYEQYF
d_gene: TRBD1
len: 14
v_gene: TRBV7-9
j_gene: TRBJ2-7

CDR3aa: CASSLSRAPTGRYVAFF
d_gene: TRBD1
len: 17
v_gene: TRBV27
j_gene: TRBJ1-1

CDR3aa: CASLRGQLNTEAFF
d_gene: TRBD1
len: 14
v_gene: TRBV12-3/TRBV12-4
j_gene: TRBJ1-1

CDR3aa: CASSSTGGQKNIQYF
d_gene: TRBD1
len: 15
v_gene: TRBV7-9
j_gene: TRBJ2-4

CDR3aa: CASSQQQGQPQHF
d_gene: -
len: 13
v_gene: TRBV6-1
j_gene: TRBJ1-5

CDR3aa: CASSLIPGETQYF
d_gene: -
len: 13
v_gene: TRBV5-4
j_gene: TRBJ2-5

CDR3aa: CASSDLGGLGLINEQFF
d_gene: TRBD2
len: 17
v_gene: TRBV2
j_gene: TRBJ2-1

CDR3aa: CASSLTQGSHETQYF
d_gene: -
len: 15
v_gene: TRBV5-1
j_gene: TRBJ2-5

CDR3aa: CASSVAVGSWGNTEAFF
d_gene: -
len: 17
v_gene: TRBV9
j_gene: TRBJ1-1

CDR3aa: CASSEKGLNEQFF
d_gene: -
len: 13
v_gene: TRBV7-3
j_gene: TRBJ2-1

CDR3aa: CASSLTDTQYF
d_gene: -
len: 11
v_gene: TRBV3-1
j_gene: TRBJ2-3

CDR3aa: CASSLARGGSADTQYF
d_gene: TRBD2
len: 16
v_gene: TRBV12-3/TRBV12-4
j_gene: TRBJ2-3

CDR3aa: CSARDLTGQEAQYF
d_gene: -
len: 14
v_gene: TRBV20-1
j_gene: TRBJ2-5